This TCR beta chain derives from a study of blood T cell repertoires in COVID-19. Across the study: Donors in the United States, Italy and Spain gave samples during acute or convalescent COVID-19. PBMCs, B-cell-depleted T cells, or T cells provided the cDNA or gDNA that made up the material.

The V gene's germline CDR1 is SGHTA and CDR2 FQGNSA. The CDR3 contains 15 residues. V shed 4 bases and J 0 bases; nucleotides not matched to a gene: 3. Study processing details: Reference gene primers were amplified, and this amplification served to estimate nucleated cell counts. Assay: immunoSEQ multiplex PCR; the TCRdb copy retains only in-frame clones and omits some. The D gene and trimming were derived from the DNA, and the V and J assignments and clone size from that table. The sample yields 380,000 or so clones, 80% to 90% seen once. Patients at the Seattle site were enrolled during active infection and followed longitudinally.

This clonotype was sampled from a woman aged 55-69 years with COVID-19, enrolled during active disease. What was sequenced was peripheral blood. The chain joins TRBV7-2 to TRBJ2-3; the match to TRBD2 covers 8 bases. The CDR3 spells CASSSGGGSTDTQYF. In nucleotides, the CDR3 is TGTGCCAGCAGCTCCGGGGGGGGTAGCACAGATACGCAGTATTTT.